Presented here are 26 T cell receptor beta chains from one specimen sequenced in a study of T-cell reconstitution after alpha-beta-depleted transplantation in children. Using unique molecular identifiers, the investigators prepared the TCRbeta library. TCRdb re-called the PCR reads through MiXCR, storing one row per CDR3 protein. The sample has about 150,000 distinct CDR3 sequences; over 8.5% are singletons. The sequencing here drew on PBMCs, taken before TCRalphabeta/CD19-depleted stem cell transplant. These receptors all come from a boy aged 2 to 10 with acute myeloid leukemia, due to receive a stem cell transplant.

At least ten counts were recorded for this clonotype. The chain joins TRBV12-3 or TRBV12-4 to TRBJ1-1; TRBD1 matches at 8 bases. The V and J ends lost 4 bases and 3 bases, in that order; junction bases with no gene match: 7. The CDR3 length is 15 residues. CDR3 loop: CASSSNQQGDTEAFF. As DNA, the CDR3 is TGTGCCAGCAGTTCCAATCAACAGGGGGACACTGAAGCTTTCTTT.

This clonotype was recorded many times. The chain has TRBV29-1 and TRBJ2-2; D unresolved. This CDR3 is built from 12 residues. Per the germline V gene, CDR1 is SQVTM and CDR2 is ANQGSEA. V was cut by 6 bases and J by 2 bases, with 7 bases left in between. This CDR3 reads CSVDTNTGELFF. DNA for the CDR3: TGCAGCGTAGACACCAACACCGGGGAGCTGTTTTTT.

This clonotype was detected ten times or more. The chain couples TRBV20-1 to TRBJ2-5, with 7 bases aligning to TRBD1. There are 15 residues in the CDR3. Germline V CDR1 and CDR2: DFQATT, SNEGSKA (reference sequence). The J segment lost 2 bases and the V segment lost 0 bases, leaving 6 bases of the junction unmatched. CDR3 sequence (DNA): TGCAGTGCTAGAGATCCCGGACAGGTACAAGAGACCCAGTACTTC. Its protein product is CSARDPGQVQETQYF.

Many counts were recorded for this clonotype. This chain connects TRBV7-7 to TRBJ2-2; 10 bases map to TRBD1. Germline CDR1 SSHAT, CDR2 FNYEAQ (reference sequence). There are 17 residues in the CDR3. Unmatched junction bases numbered 8, after V lost 1 base and J lost 6 bases. The CDR3 spells CASSLGRGTGVPGELFF. CDR3 nucleotides: TGTGCCAGCAGCTTAGGGCGGGGGACAGGGGTCCCCGGGGAGCTGTTTTTT. Full variable domain (remainder filled in from reference TRBV7-7 and TRBJ2-2): GAGVSQSPRYKVTKRGQDVTLRCDPISSHATLYWYQQALGQGPEFLTYFNYEAQPDKSGLPSDRFSAERPEGSISTLTIQRTEQRDSAMYRCASSLGRGTGVPGELFFGEGSRLTVL.

This clonotype was seen at least ten times. The V gene is TRBV5-1, the J gene TRBJ2-7; tentative D call: TRBD2 (5 bases). The V and J ends lost 0 bases and 5 bases respectively, with 6 bases between them. Germline-derived CDR1 and CDR2 are SGHRS and YFSETQ. The CDR3 length is 12 residues. The CDR3: CASSLDGDEQYV. In DNA form, the CDR3 reads TGCGCCAGCAGCTTGGACGGGGACGAGCAGTACGTC.

At least ten counts were recorded for this clonotype. The chain combines TRBV5-1 with TRBJ1-4, with 10 bases aligning to TRBD1. The length of the CDR3 is 14 residues. Germline CDR1 is SGHRS and CDR2 is YFSETQ. Unmatched junction bases numbered 0, after V lost 0 bases and J lost 7 bases. The CDR3 here is CASSLGQGAEKLFF. DNA for the CDR3: TGCGCCAGCAGCTTGGGACAGGGGGCTGAAAAACTGTTTTTT.

This clonotype was observed at least ten times. The gene calls are TRBV29-1 and TRBJ2-3, with D possibly being TRBD1 (6 bases). Germline V gene data show CDR1 as SQVTM and CDR2 as ANQGSEA. There are 15 residues in the CDR3. V was cut by 4 bases and J by 2 bases, with 16 bases left in between. The CDR3 region is CSVVGLQGNTDTQYF. In DNA form, the CDR3 reads TGCAGCGTTGTGGGGCTACAGGGTAACACAGATACGCAGTATTTT.

This clonotype appeared many times. The rearrangement joins TRBV20-1 to TRBJ1-1; D not certain. Trimming left V 3 bases short and J 2 bases short, with 10 bases between. This CDR3 is built from 13 residues. From germline, CDR1 is DFQATT and CDR2 SNEGSKA (reference sequence). In DNA form, the CDR3 reads TGCAGTGCTAGCAGGAACTTTAACACTGAAGCTTTCTTT. It codes for CSASRNFNTEAFF.

The table lists this clonotype with many counts. The chain employs TRBV6-5 and TRBJ1-1; possible D gene TRBD1, 5 bases. The germline V and J ends were trimmed by 2 bases and 5 bases, with 9 bases remaining between them. The CDR3 loop spans 13 amino acids. CDR1 is MNHEY and CDR2 is SVGAGI in the germline V gene. CDR3 nucleotide sequence: TGTGCCAGCAGTTACCCTCAGGGAACTGAAGCTTTCTTT. Translation: CASSYPQGTEAFF.

This clonotype has ten or more counts. V usage is TRBV6-1 and J usage is TRBJ2-5; weak D call: TRBD2 (5 bases). V was pared by 1 base and J by 3 bases, with 9 bases between. Per the germline V gene, CDR1 is MNHNS and CDR2 is SASEGT. The length of the CDR3 is 14 residues. This CDR3 is CASSEGAREETQYF. CDR3 nucleotides: TGTGCCAGCAGTGAAGGGGCGAGGGAAGAGACCCAGTACTTC.

This chain connects TRBV5-1 to TRBJ2-7; either TRBD1 or TRBD2 may supply D (5 bases each). The CDR3 loop spans 14 amino acids. Trimming stripped 4 bases from V and 6 bases from J, with 17 bases between. CDR1 is SGHRS, CDR2 YFSETQ, per germline. CDR3 in amino acids: CASSTGTPGSEQYV. CDR3 DNA sequence: TGCGCCAGCAGCACCGGGACGCCTGGCAGCGAGCAGTACGTC.

Ten or more counts support this clonotype. The V call is TRBV12-3 or TRBV12-4, the J call TRBJ2-1, with 8 bases matching TRBD2. The V segment lost 6 bases and the J segment 2 bases; nucleotides outside the gene matches: 6. This CDR3 is built from 15 residues. This chain's CDR3 is CASRTAGVAYNEQFF. The CDR3 region has the DNA TGTGCCAGCAGGACAGCGGGAGTCGCCTACAATGAGCAGTTCTTC.

This clonotype was observed many times. V usage is TRBV20-1 and J usage is TRBJ1-5; D is undetermined. The CDR3 has 12 amino acids. The V gene's germline CDR1 is DFQATT and CDR2 SNEGSKA (reference sequence). Trimming removed 3 bases at V and 5 bases at J, with 8 bases between. The CDR3: CSARAADQPQHF. For the CDR3, the DNA is TGCAGTGCTAGGGCAGCTGATCAGCCCCAGCATTTT.

This clonotype occurred many times. CDR3 sequence (DNA): TGTGCCAGCCCGGGAGTCTGGACCGGGGAGCTGTTTTTT. This translates into CASPGVWTGELFF. This sequence joins TRBV7-9 and TRBJ2-2, with D maybe TRBD2 (6 bases). This CDR3 has 13 amino acids. Germline V gives CDR1 SEHNR, CDR2 FQNEAQ (reference sequence). The V and J ends lost 8 bases and 5 bases respectively, with 12 bases between them.

This clonotype was recorded many times. This chain joins TRBV12-3 or TRBV12-4 and TRBJ1-1; TRBD1 matches at 11 bases. The CDR3 is made up of 17 amino acids. V was clipped by 8 bases and J by 4 bases; unmatched bases: 15. The CDR3 spells CASRFGTGGLVRTEAFF. CDR3 sequence (DNA): TGTGCCAGCCGGTTTGGGACAGGGGGTTTGGTTCGCACTGAAGCTTTCTTT.

This clonotype was counted at least ten times. The V and J genes are TRBV6-1 and TRBJ2-7; TRBD2 might be the D (6 bases). Trimming stripped 6 bases from V and 6 bases from J, with 18 bases between. This CDR3 is 14 amino acids long. CDR1 and CDR2 (germline): MNHNS, SASEGT. The CDR3 is CASSPLGLPTEQYF. As DNA, the CDR3 is TGTGCCAGCAGCCCCCTTGGACTACCAACCGAGCAGTACTTC.

This clonotype was seen many times. The chain uses TRBV9 and TRBJ2-3, with D perhaps assigned TRBD1 or TRBD2 (5 bases each). The CDR3 contains 15 residues. Germline V lookup: CDR1 SGDLS, CDR2 YYNGEE. V was cut by 1 base and J by 5 bases, with 14 bases left in between. Here the CDR3 reads CASSVWGRTGDTQYF. The CDR3 DNA reads TGTGCCAGCAGCGTATGGGGACGGACCGGAGATACGCAGTATTTT.

This clonotype was recorded many times. The rearrangement links TRBV20-1 to TRBJ1-5; tentatively, D is TRBD1 (5 bases). V was clipped by 6 bases and J by 4 bases, with 16 bases between them. The CDR3 is 14 amino acids. CDR1 and CDR2 (germline): DFQATT, SNEGSKA (reference sequence). In DNA form, the CDR3 reads TGCAGTGCCAGAAGTGGGACCGAGAATCAGCCCCAGCATTTT. Protein: CSARSGTENQPQHF.

This clonotype was seen many times. This sequence joins TRBV10-3 and TRBJ2-7; possibly TRBD1 for D (7 bases). The CDR3 runs to 14 residues. The germline V and J ends were trimmed by 5 bases and 3 bases, with 14 bases remaining between them. The germline V gene has CDR1 ENHRY and CDR2 SYGVKD. The CDR3 is CAISPQGGHYEQYV. CDR3 nucleotides: TGTGCCATCAGTCCTCAGGGGGGACACTACGAGCAGTACGTC.

This clonotype was picked up many times. It may be a read error: a sequence one base away is much more abundant. The gene calls are TRBV18 and TRBJ2-1, with 9 positions matching TRBD1. From germline, CDR1 is KGHSH and CDR2 LQKENI. J lost 7 bases, V lost 3 bases, and 13 bases had no gene match. The CDR3 length is 17 residues. The CDR3 DNA reads as TGTGCCAGCTCACCTATTCGGAGACAGGGGGTGCGAAATGAGCAGTTCTTC. It specifies CASSPIRRQGVRNEQFF.

This clonotype was observed at least ten times. The rearrangement links TRBV5-5 to TRBJ2-1; 12 bases are shared with TRBD2. The germline gives CDR1 SGHKS, CDR2 YYEKEE (reference sequence). The CDR3 totals 15 residues. J was trimmed by 9 bases and V by 0 bases; bases with no gene match: 4. The CDR3 loop is CASSLEASGGGEQFF. DNA of the CDR3: TGTGCCAGCAGCTTGGAGGCTAGCGGGGGGGGTGAGCAGTTCTTC.

This clonotype was detected ten times or more. This rearrangement joins TRBV11-2 to TRBJ1-1; 9 bases are a match to TRBD1. Germline CDR1 reads SGHAT; CDR2 reads FQNNGV. The V gene end was trimmed by 4 bases and the J gene end by 3 bases; junction bases not matched to a gene: 3. The CDR3 has 14 residues. CDR3 region: CASSSRDRDTEAFF. CDR3 nucleotide sequence: TGTGCCAGCAGCTCCCGGGACAGGGACACTGAAGCTTTCTTT.

This clonotype was picked up many times. The chain carries TRBV29-1 and TRBJ2-2; 10 nucleotides agree with TRBD2. This CDR3 region has 14 residues. V gave up 4 bases and J gave up 5 bases; unmatched junction bases: 4. The germline gives CDR1 SQVTM, CDR2 ANQGSEA. This CDR3 is CSVAASGGTGELFF. CDR3 nucleotides: TGCAGCGTTGCTGCTAGCGGGGGAACCGGGGAGCTGTTTTTT.

This clonotype was recorded at least ten times. The chain joins TRBV12-3 or TRBV12-4 to TRBJ1-1; D is ambiguous. The length of the CDR3 is 15 residues. V was trimmed by 4 bases and J by 0 bases, leaving 12 bases between them. The CDR3, as DNA: TGTGCCAGCAGTTCCTTGGATATCATGAACACTGAAGCTTTCTTT. Encoded protein: CASSSLDIMNTEAFF.

This clonotype occurred many times. The V and J genes are TRBV29-1 and TRBJ2-7; 10 bases agree with TRBD1. Losses at the gene ends were 6 bases for V and 7 bases for J; bases not matched to a gene: 15. The germline gives CDR1 SQVTM, CDR2 ANQGSEA. CDR3 length: 15 residues. The CDR3 region has the DNA TGCAGCGTCGGATTTGACGGGACAGGGGTTGGGGAGCAGTACTTC. Translated: CSVGFDGTGVGEQYF.

This clonotype was seen at least ten times. The chain recombines TRBV20-1 with TRBJ2-7; D is ambiguous. The germline V gene encodes CDR1 DFQATT and CDR2 SNEGSKA (reference sequence). The V end was cut by 5 bases, the J end by 3 bases, with 8 bases between. This CDR3 has 11 amino acids. CDR3 residues: CSAWSNYEQYV. In nucleotides, the CDR3 is TGCAGTGCTTGGTCAAACTACGAGCAGTACGTC.